This T cell receptor (beta chain) was retrieved from a study of blood T cell repertoires in COVID-19. The overall study: The United States, Italy and Spain provided the acute and convalescent COVID-19 samples. The cDNA or gDNA used as material had been derived from T cells, B-cell-depleted T cells, or PBMCs.

How the authors handled the data: By means of reference gene primer amplification, nucleated cell counts were estimated. The repertoire was sequenced with immunoSEQ multiplex PCR; TCRdb's copy has only in-frame clones and lacks some. Clonal size and the V and J genes are those of that table, whereas D and trimming came from the DNA. The sample lists 250,000 to 300,000 clones; 70% to 80% were seen once. CDR3 size: 14 residues. Trimming removed 1 base from V and 3 bases from J, with 7 bases in between. Germline loops: CDR1 SGHAT, CDR2 FQDESV (reference sequence). The TCR originated in a woman older than 75 with acute or convalescent COVID-19. The gene calls are TRBV11-1 and TRBJ2-4, with a tentative D call TRBD1 (5 bases). Sequences were obtained from peripheral blood. Here the CDR3 reads CASSLGGHKNIQYF. CDR3 coding DNA: TGTGCCAGCAGCTTAGGCGGACACAAAAACATTCAGTACTTC. The complete variable domain, with remaining parts taken from reference TRBV11-1 and TRBJ2-4, reads EAEVAQSPRYKITEKSQAVAFWCDPISGHATLYWYRQILGQGPELLVQFQDESVVDDSQLPKDRFSAERLKGVDSTLKIQPAELGDSAMYLCASSLGGHKNIQYFGAGTRLSVL.